Shown below are 3 T cell receptor beta chains from a single sample sequenced in a study of cytomegalovirus exposure and HLA in healthy donors. The PCR made use of 60 Vbeta and 13 Jbeta primers. Using immunoSEQ multiplex PCR, the repertoire was profiled, and TCRdb retains in-frame clones only, with some absent. The repertoire holds about 120,000 clones, 80% to 85% seen once, with 2% to 2.5% in the top ten. Sequences were obtained from PBMCs. These receptors all stem from a woman between 40 and 55 years old in good health and CMV-seronegative.

V and J are TRBV30 and TRBJ2-1; no definite D call. The V gene's germline CDR1 is GTSNPN and CDR2 SVGIG (reference sequence). Trimming cost V 4 bases and J 0 bases, with 7 bases left between them. The CDR3 loop spans 13 amino acids. The CDR3 region has the DNA TGTGCCTGGACGGTTCACTCCTACAATGAGCAGTTCTTC. Amino acid sequence: CAWTVHSYNEQFF.

This clone has just a few counts. The V gene is TRBV30, the J gene TRBJ1-2; TRBD1 matches 7 bases. Germline-derived CDR1 and CDR2 are GTSNPN and SVGIG (reference sequence). The CDR3 totals 12 residues. The junction had 2 bases not matched to a gene; V was cut back by 4 bases and J by 3 bases. The CDR3: CAWNDRDYGYTF. The CDR3 DNA reads as TGTGCCTGGAACGACAGGGACTATGGCTACACCTTC.

The V call is TRBV2, the J call TRBJ1-3; maybe TRBD1 (6 bases). CDR1 and CDR2 (germline): SNHLY, FYNNEI. This CDR3 is 17 amino acids long. Trimming stripped 3 bases from V and 0 bases from J, with 15 bases between. The CDR3 DNA follows: TGTGCCAGCAGTGAGGGCCCGGACAGTTACTCTGGAAACACCATATATTTT. Translation gives CASSEGPDSYSGNTIYF.